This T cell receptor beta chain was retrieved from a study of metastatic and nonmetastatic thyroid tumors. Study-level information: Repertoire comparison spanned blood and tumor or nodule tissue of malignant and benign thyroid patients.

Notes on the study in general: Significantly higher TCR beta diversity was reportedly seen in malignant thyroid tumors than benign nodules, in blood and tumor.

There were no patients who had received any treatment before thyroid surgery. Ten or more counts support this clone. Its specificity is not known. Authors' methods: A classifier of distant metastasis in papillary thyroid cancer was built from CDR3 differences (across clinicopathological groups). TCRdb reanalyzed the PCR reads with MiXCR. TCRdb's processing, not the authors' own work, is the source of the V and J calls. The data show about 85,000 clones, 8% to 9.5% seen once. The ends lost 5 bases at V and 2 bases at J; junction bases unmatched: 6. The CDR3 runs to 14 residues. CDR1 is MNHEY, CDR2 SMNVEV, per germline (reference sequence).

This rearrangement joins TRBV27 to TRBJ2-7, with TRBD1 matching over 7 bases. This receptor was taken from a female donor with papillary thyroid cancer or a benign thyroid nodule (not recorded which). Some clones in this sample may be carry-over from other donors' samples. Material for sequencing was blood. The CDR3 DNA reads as TGTGCCAGCAGTCCCAGGGACAGAACCTACGAGCAGTACTTC. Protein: CASSPRDRTYEQYF.